The next 9 T cell receptor beta chains were all read from a single sample in a study of sequential checkpoint blockade in melanoma. Treatment of the sample: randomized to nivolumab then ipilimumab (arm A) or the reverse (arm B). The assay was immunoSEQ multiplex PCR, and TCRdb's table has in-frame clones only and misses some. The repertoire holds roughly 9,100 clones, about 23% seen once, with 11% to 15% in the top ten. Sequenced here: tumor tissue (inferred from file names), sampled from a patient given nivolumab and ipilimumab in sequence. The origin of the receptors is a human donor with melanoma.

This clone was recorded at least ten times. This chain connects TRBV6-8 to TRBJ2-7, with D perhaps being TRBD1 or TRBD2 (5 bases each). This CDR3 is built from 13 residues. Trimming pared 8 bases from V and 2 bases from J, leaving 13 bases between. CDR1 and CDR2 from the germline V gene are MNHGY and SAAAGT. CDR3 region: CASGPGPTYEQYF. The CDR3 coding sequence is TGTGCCAGCGGACCGGGACCGACCTACGAGCAGTACTTC.

J is TRBJ1-2 and V is TRBV5-1, with a possible D match to TRBD1 (5 bases). The ends were cut back, 4 bases at V and 8 bases at J, with 18 bases in the middle. The CDR3 runs to 14 residues. Germline V CDR1 and CDR2: SGHRS, YFSETQ. This CDR3 reads CASSLVAQGGGYTF. DNA of the CDR3: TGCGCCAGCAGCCTCGTCGCTCAGGGAGGAGGCTACACCTTC. Based on the CDR3 plus reference TRBV5-1 and TRBJ1-2, the full variable domain is KAGVTQTPRYLIKTRGQQVTLSCSPISGHRSVSWYQQTPGQGLQFLFEYFSETQRNKGNFPGRFSGRQFSNSRSEMNVSTLELGDSALYLCASSLVAQGGGYTFGSGTRLTVV.

CDR3 in DNA: TGTGCCAGCAGGGCCGAAGGTGGAGCCTATGGCTACACCTTC. Translating gives CASRAEGGAYGYTF. The chain employs TRBV6-8 and TRBJ1-2; D uncertain. The CDR3 extends over 14 amino acids. Trimming left V 6 bases short and J 4 bases short, with 15 bases between. Germline V gene lookup returns CDR1 MNHGY and CDR2 SAAAGT.

This clone was detected only a few times. The chain combines TRBV5-1 with TRBJ2-2, with D possibly being TRBD1 (6 bases). Germline CDR1 and CDR2: SGHRS and YFSETQ. The CDR3 consists of 15 residues. Trimming cost V 1 base and J 4 bases, with 11 bases left between them. The CDR3: CASSLTGLGTGELFF. In DNA form, the CDR3 reads TGCGCCAGCAGCTTGACAGGGTTAGGCACCGGGGAGCTGTTTTTT.

This clone was observed a handful of times. The chain employs TRBV28 and TRBJ1-1; D remains ambiguous. The ends were cut back, 1 base at V and 1 base at J, with 7 bases in the middle. The CDR3 is 14 residues long. Germline loops: CDR1 MDHEN, CDR2 SYDVKM. CDR3 sequence (DNA): TGTGCCAGCAGTTTATATGGTAAGAACACTGAAGCTTTCTTT. As protein: CASSLYGKNTEAFF.

This clone was observed at least ten times. The chain recombines TRBV6-8 with TRBJ1-5, with TRBD1 identical over 11 bases. The CDR3 is made up of 13 amino acids. V was pared by 5 bases and J by 7 bases, with 1 base of the junction left unmatched. CDR1 is MNHGY, CDR2 SAAAGT, per germline. CDR3 nucleotide sequence: TGTGCCAGCAGTGGGACAGGGGGACAGCCCCAGCATTTT. It translates to CASSGTGGQPQHF.

The chain couples TRBV18 to TRBJ2-3, with D unresolved. Between the trimmed V and J ends, which lost 6 bases and 6 bases, there was a span of 10 bases. The CDR3 covers 12 residues. Germline V gene sequence: CDR1 KGHSH, CDR2 LQKENI. The CDR3 region has the DNA TGTGCCAGCTCCCAGGAACGGGATACGCAGTATTTT. This gives the protein CASSQERDTQYF. The full variable domain, completed using reference TRBV18 and TRBJ2-3, is NAGVMQNPRHLVRRRGQEARLRCSPMKGHSHVYWYRQLPEEGLKFMVYLQKENIIDESGMPKERFSAEFPKEGPSILRIQQVVRGDSAAYFCASSQERDTQYFGPGTRLTVL.

This clone is medium-sized. CDR3 coding DNA: TGTGCCAGCAGTTACCGGACAGGCGAAGCTTTCTTT. This codes for CASSYRTGEAFF. This sequence joins TRBV6-8 and TRBJ1-1; 7 bases fit TRBD1. The CDR3 runs to 12 residues. Looked up from germline, CDR1 is MNHGY and CDR2 is SAAAGT. V shed 2 bases, J shed 8 bases, and the junction held 2 bases outside the gene matches.

This clone qualifies as large. The chain links TRBV6-1 to TRBJ2-7; possibly TRBD1 or TRBD2 for D (5 bases each). The ends were cut back, 0 bases at V and 2 bases at J, with 17 bases in the middle. CDR3 length: 17 amino acids. CDR1 MNHNS and CDR2 SASEGT come from the germline V gene. CDR3 sequence (DNA): TGTGCCAGCAGTGAAGCAGGTCGGGGACGCGCTCCCTACGAGCAGTACGTC. Its protein is CASSEAGRGRAPYEQYV.